At least ten counts were recorded for the clone carrying this T cell receptor (beta chain). The data belong to a study of T-cell reconstitution after alpha-beta-depleted transplantation in children. During its preparation, the TCRbeta library received unique molecular identifiers. TCRdb fed the PCR reads into MiXCR, producing one record per CDR3 protein. This table has approximately 640,000 distinct CDR3 sequences, over 15% appearing once. This CDR3 has 15 amino acids. Germline assignment: CDR1 SGHVS and CDR2 FNYEAQ. Trimming removed 1 base from V and 3 bases from J, with 10 bases in between. The chain uses TRBV7-6 and TRBJ1-5; unclear D gene. The sequences come from PBMCs from the stem cell graft donor, collected from the stem cell graft. The sequence came from a human donor who donated a stem cell graft to a child with acute myeloid leukemia. CDR3 nucleotide sequence: TGTGCCAGCAGCTTAGTTCCGGATATCAATCAGCCCCAGCATTTT. This encodes CASSLVPDINQPQHF.